This T cell receptor (beta chain) was identified during a study of blood T cell repertoires in COVID-19. The wider study: Donors in the United States, Italy and Spain gave samples during acute or convalescent COVID-19. From T cells, B-cell-depleted T cells, or PBMCs came the material, which was cDNA or gDNA.

Study processing details: Reference gene primer amplification gave nucleated cell count estimates. The repertoire was sequenced with immunoSEQ multiplex PCR; TCRdb's copy has only in-frame clones and lacks some. That table supplies the V and J calls and clone size; D and trimming were determined from the DNA. The table has hundreds of thousands of clones, 88% seen once; the top ten hold 0.75% to 1%. This clone was detected once. This CDR3 comprises 15 residues. J gave up 6 bases and V 0 bases, and 8 bases lay outside the gene matches. Per germline, CDR1 LNHNV and CDR2 YYDKDF (reference sequence). Participant ages covered about 18 to 89 years across around 25 US areas.

This clonotype originated in a woman in her 30s who had recovered from COVID-19. The sequencing sample was made of PBMCs or T cells enriched from blood (not recorded which). J is TRBJ2-7 and V is TRBV15; 7 nucleotides match TRBD1. The CDR3: CATSRDITGEGEQYF. For the CDR3, the DNA is TGTGCCACCAGCAGAGATATTACAGGGGAAGGCGAGCAGTACTTC.